This T cell receptor (beta chain) was sequenced for a study of cytomegalovirus exposure and HLA in healthy donors. The PCR ran on 60 Vbeta and 13 Jbeta primers. Produced via immunoSEQ multiplex PCR; TCRdb's table is partial and in-frame only. The profile shows about 70,000 clones, about nine tenths of them singletons. This CDR3 has 15 amino acids. Germline CDR1 is LNHDA and CDR2 is SQIVND (reference sequence). Deletions cut 3 bases from V and 0 bases from J, with 11 bases between. The chain employs TRBV19 and TRBJ1-2; D not resolved. Sequencing was performed on PBMCs. The receptor comes from a young woman in good health and CMV-seronegative. In DNA, the CDR3 is TGTGCCAGTAGTATCGGCGGCTACACTAACTATGGCTACACCTTC. Encoded protein: CASSIGGYTNYGYTF.